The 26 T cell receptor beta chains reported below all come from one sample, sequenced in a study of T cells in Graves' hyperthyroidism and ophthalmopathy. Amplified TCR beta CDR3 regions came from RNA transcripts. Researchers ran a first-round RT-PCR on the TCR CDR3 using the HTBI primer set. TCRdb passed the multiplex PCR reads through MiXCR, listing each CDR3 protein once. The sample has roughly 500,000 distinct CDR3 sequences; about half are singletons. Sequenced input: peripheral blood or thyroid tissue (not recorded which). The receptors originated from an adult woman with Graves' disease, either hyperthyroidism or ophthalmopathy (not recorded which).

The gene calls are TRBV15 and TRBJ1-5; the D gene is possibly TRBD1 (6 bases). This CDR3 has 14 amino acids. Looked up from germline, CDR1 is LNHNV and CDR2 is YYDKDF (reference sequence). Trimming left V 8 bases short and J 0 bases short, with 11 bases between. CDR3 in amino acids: CATGGAFSNQPQHF. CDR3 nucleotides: TGTGCCACCGGGGGGGCCTTTAGCAATCAGCCCCAGCATTTT.

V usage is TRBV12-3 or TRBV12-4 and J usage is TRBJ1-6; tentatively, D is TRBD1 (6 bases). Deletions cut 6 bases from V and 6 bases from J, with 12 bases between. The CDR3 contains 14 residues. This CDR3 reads CASSNGTSNSPLHF. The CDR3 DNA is TGTGCCAGCAGCAACGGGACATCTAATTCACCCCTCCACTTT.

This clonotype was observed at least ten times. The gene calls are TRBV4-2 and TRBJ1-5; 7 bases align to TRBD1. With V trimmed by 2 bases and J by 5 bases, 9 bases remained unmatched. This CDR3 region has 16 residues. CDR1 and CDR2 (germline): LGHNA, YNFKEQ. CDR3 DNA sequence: TGTGCCAGCAGCCAAATGGGACAGCGCCCTGATCAGCCCCAGCATTTT. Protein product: CASSQMGQRPDQPQHF.

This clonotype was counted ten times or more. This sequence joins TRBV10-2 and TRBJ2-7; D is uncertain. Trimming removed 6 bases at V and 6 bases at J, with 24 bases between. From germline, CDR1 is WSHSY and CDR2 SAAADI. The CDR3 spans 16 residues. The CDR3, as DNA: TGCGCCAGCAGCGCCACAACCTGGTCTTCGAGTCCCGAGCAGTACTTC. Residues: CASSATTWSSSPEQYF.

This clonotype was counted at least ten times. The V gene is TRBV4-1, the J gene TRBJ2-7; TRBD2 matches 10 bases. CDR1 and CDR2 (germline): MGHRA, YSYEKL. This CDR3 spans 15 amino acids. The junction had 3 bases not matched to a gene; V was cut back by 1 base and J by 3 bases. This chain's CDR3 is CASSQVSSGGYEQYF. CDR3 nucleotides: TGCGCCAGCAGCCAAGTCTCTAGCGGGGGCTACGAGCAGTACTTC.

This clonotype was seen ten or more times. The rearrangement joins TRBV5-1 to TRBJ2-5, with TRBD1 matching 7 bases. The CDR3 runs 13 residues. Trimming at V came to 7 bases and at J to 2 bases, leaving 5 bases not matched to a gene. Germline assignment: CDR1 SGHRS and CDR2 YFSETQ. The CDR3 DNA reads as TGCGCCAGCGTCGGGACAGATCAAGAGACCCAGTACTTC. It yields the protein CASVGTDQETQYF.

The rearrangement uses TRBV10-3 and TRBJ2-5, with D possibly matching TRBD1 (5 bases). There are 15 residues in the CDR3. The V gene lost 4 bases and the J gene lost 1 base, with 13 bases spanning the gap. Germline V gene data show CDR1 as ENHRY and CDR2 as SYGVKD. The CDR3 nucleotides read TGTGCCATCAGTGCGACAGAGGTAGTCCAAGAGACCCAGTACTTC. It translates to CAISATEVVQETQYF.

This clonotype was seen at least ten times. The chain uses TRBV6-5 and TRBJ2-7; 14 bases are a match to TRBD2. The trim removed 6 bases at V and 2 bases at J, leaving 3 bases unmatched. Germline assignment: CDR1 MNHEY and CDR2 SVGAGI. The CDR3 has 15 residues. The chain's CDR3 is CASRGTSGSPYEQYF. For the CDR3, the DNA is TGTGCCAGCAGGGGGACTAGCGGGAGTCCCTACGAGCAGTACTTC.

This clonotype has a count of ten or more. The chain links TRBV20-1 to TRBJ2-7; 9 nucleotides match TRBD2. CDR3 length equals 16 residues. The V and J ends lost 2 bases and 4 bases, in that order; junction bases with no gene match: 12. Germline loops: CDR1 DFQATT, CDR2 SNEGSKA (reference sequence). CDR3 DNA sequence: TGCAGTGCTAGACCCCATCTGCTAGCGGGATCGTACGAGCAGTACTTC. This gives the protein CSARPHLLAGSYEQYF.

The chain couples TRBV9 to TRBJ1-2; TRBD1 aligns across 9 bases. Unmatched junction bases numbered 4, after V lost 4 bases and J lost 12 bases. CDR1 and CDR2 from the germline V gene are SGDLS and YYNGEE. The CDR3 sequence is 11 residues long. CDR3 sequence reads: CASSQDRGNTF. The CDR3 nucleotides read TGTGCCAGCAGCCAGGACAGGGGCAACACCTTC.

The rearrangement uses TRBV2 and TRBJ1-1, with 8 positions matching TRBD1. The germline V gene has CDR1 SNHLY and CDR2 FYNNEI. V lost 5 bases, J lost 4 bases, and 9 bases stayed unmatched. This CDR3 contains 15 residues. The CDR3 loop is CASSWPGQESTEAFF. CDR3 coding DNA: TGTGCCAGCAGTTGGCCGGGACAGGAATCCACTGAAGCTTTCTTT.

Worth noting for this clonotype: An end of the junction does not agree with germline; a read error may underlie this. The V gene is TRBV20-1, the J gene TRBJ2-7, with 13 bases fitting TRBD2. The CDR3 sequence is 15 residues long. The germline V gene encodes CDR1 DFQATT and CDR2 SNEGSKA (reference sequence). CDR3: CSAGEGLAGSSEQYF. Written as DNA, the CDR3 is TGCAGTGCCGGAGAGGGACTAGCGGGATCCTCCGAGCAGTACTTC.

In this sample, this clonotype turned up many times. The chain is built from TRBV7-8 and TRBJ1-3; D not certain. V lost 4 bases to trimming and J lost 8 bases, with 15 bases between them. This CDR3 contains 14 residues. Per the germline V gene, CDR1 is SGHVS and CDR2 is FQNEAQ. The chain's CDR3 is CASSSPGEFYTIYF. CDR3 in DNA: TGTGCCAGCAGCTCGCCAGGAGAGTTTTACACCATATATTTT.

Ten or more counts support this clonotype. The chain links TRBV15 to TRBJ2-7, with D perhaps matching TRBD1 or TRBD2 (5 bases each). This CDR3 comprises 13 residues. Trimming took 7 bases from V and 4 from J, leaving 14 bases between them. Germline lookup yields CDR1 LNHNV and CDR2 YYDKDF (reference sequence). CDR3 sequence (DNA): TGTGCCACCAAAGACTCCGGGGCATACGAGCAGTACTTC. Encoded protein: CATKDSGAYEQYF.

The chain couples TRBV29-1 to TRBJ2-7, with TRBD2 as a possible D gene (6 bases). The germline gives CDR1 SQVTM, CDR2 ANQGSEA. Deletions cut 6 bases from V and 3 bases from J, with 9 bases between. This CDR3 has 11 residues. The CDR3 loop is CSVRENYEQYF. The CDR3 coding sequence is TGCAGCGTCCGGGAGAACTACGAGCAGTACTTC.

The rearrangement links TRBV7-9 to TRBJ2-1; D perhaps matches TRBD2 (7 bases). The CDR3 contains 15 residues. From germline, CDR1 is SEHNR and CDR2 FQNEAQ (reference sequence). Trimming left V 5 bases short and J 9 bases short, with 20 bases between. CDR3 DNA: TGTGCCAGCAGCCAAGATAGGGGGAGGGCCGTTGAGCAGTTCTTC. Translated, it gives CASSQDRGRAVEQFF.

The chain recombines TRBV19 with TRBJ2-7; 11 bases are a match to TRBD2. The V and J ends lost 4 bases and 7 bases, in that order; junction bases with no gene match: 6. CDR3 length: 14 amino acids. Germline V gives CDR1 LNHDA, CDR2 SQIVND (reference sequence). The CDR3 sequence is CASSKLAGGGEQYF. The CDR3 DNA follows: TGTGCCAGTAGTAAGCTAGCGGGAGGTGGAGAGCAGTACTTC.

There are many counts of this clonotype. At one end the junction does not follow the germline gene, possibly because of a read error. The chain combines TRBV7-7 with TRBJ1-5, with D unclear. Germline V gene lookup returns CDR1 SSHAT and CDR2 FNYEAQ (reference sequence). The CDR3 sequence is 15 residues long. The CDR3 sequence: CASSFRGDSNQPQHF. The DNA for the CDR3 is TGTGCTAGCAGCTTCCGCGGAGATAGCAATCAGCCCCAGCATTTT.

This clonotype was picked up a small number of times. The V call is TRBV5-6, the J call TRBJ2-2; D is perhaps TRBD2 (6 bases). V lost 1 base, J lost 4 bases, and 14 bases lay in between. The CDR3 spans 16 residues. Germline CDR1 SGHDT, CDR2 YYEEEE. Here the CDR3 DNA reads TGTGCCAGCAGCTTGTTGCGGGGTAGGGTCACCGGGGAGCTGTTTTTT. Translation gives CASSLLRGRVTGELFF.

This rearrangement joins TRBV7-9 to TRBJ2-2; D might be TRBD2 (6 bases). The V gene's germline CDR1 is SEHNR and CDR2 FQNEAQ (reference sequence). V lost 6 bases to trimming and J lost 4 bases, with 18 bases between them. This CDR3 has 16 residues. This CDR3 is CASRPTSIDTTGELFF. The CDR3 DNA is TGTGCCAGCAGGCCAACTAGCATCGATACCACCGGGGAGCTGTTTTTT.

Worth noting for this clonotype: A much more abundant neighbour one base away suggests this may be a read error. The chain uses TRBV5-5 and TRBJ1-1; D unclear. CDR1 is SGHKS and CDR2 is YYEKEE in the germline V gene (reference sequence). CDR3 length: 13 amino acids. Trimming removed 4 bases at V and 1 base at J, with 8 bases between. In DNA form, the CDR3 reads TGTGCCAGCAGCGCGACACCGAACACTGAAGCTTTCTTT. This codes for CASSATPNTEAFF.

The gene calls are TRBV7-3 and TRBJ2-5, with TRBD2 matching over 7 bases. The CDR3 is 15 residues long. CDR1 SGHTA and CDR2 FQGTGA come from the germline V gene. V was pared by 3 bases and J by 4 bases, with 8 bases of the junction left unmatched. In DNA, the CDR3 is TGTGCCAGCAGCTTTTTTAGGACGGGGGGAGAGACCCAGTACTTC. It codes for CASSFFRTGGETQYF. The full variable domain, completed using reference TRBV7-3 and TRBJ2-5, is GAGVSQTPSNKVTEKGKYVELRCDPISGHTALYWYRQSLGQGPEFLIYFQGTGAADDSGLPNDRFFAVRPEGSVSTLKIQRTERGDSAVYLCASSFFRTGGETQYFGPGTRLLVL.

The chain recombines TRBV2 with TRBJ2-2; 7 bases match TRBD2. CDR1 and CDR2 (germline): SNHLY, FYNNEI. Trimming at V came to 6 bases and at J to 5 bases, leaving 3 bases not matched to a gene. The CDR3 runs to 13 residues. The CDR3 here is CASSGRITGELFF. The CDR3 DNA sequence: TGTGCCAGCAGCGGGAGGATTACCGGGGAGCTGTTTTTT.

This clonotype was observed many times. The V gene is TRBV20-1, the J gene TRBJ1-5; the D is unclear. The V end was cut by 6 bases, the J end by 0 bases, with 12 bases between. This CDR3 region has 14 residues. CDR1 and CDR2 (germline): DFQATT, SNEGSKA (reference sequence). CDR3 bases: TGCAGTGCCGTTCAGGCCAGTAGCAATCAGCCCCAGCATTTT. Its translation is CSAVQASSNQPQHF.

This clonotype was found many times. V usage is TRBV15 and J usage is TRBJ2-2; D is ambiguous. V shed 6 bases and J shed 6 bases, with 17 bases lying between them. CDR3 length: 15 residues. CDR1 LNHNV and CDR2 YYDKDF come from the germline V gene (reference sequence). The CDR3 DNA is TGTGCCACCAGTAACCAGTGGGGAACCGCCGGGGAGCTGTTTTTT. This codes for CATSNQWGTAGELFF.

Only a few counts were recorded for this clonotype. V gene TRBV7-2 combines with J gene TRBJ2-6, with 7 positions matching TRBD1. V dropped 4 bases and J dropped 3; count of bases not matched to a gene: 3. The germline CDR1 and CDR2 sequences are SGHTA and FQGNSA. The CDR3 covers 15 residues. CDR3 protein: CASSSQGFGANVLTF. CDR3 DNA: TGTGCCAGCAGCTCACAGGGGTTTGGGGCCAACGTCCTGACTTTC.